The clone carrying this TCR beta chain appeared many times. Antigen specificity is unknown. Trimming took 2 bases from V and 0 from J, leaving 8 bases between them. The CDR3 is made up of 13 amino acids. Germline V gives CDR1 DFQATT, CDR2 SNEGSKA (reference sequence). This sample is drawn from a study of blood T cells in healthy people across ages. Study-wide points: The study could not conclusively compare naive and antigen-experienced cells, given its unsorted PBMCs.

They isolated at least 6 million PBMCs from each sample. Using a J-beta primer mix together with a sample-barcoded 5' primer, a second PCR was run for roughly 7 to 12 cycles. TCRdb fed the 5' RACE reads into MiXCR, producing one record per CDR3 protein. The sample has 870,000 or so distinct CDR3 sequences; 25% to 35% are singletons. Sequencing was done on a sample of blood. The TCR comes from a woman over 75 in good health. The gene calls are TRBV20-1 and TRBJ2-7; D not resolved. The CDR3 loop is CSARWASSYEQYF. For the CDR3, the DNA is TGCAGTGCTAGATGGGCAAGCTCCTACGAGCAGTACTTC.